This is a list of T cell receptor beta chains from one sample in a study of blood T cells in healthy people across ages. Using its own MiXCR run on the 5' RACE reads, TCRdb lists one record per CDR3 protein. The sample contains about 1,500,000 distinct CDR3 sequences, 28% of which appear only once. The source material was blood. The receptors originated from a young woman in good health. CDR3s include the opening cysteine and the closing phenylalanine or tryptophan. The D gene is left open where the match is weak.

TRBJ2-3 | TRBV28 | . | CASGGPSTDTQYF
TRBJ2-5 | TRBV7-9 | . | CASSPSTQTQYF
TRBJ2-1 | TRBV5-1 | . | CASSLARGGFGYNEQFF
TRBJ2-2 | TRBV20-1 | TRBD2 | CSAGLAGAGELFF
TRBJ2-7 | TRBV20-1 | TRBD2 | CSARNSGSYEQYF
TRBJ2-3 | TRBV5-1 | . | CASNGHTDTQYF
TRBJ2-7 | TRBV3-1 | TRBD2 | CASSQDAAGGFPEQYF
TRBJ2-1 | TRBV7-9 | TRBD2 | CASRTSGGLVDEQFF
TRBJ2-1 | TRBV7-9 | TRBD2 | CASSLAQAGGPNEQFF
TRBJ2-7 | TRBV29-1 | . | CSVATYYEQYF
TRBJ2-1 | TRBV9 | . | CASSDNGMVGNEQFF
TRBJ1-2 | TRBV6-2/TRBV6-3 | . | CASSLCVHLAVRYGYTF
TRBJ2-1 | TRBV29-1 | TRBD1 | CSVEKGTGGFEQFF
TRBJ2-5 | TRBV12-3/TRBV12-4 | . | CASSPGASETQYF
TRBJ2-3 | TRBV28 | . | CASSSSGPADTQYF
TRBJ1-1 | TRBV5-1 | . | CASSLERANTEAFF
TRBJ1-2 | TRBV6-1 | TRBD1 | CASSEVAGGGENYGYTF
TRBJ2-1 | TRBV15 | . | CATSRDRRLDNEQFF
TRBJ1-2 | TRBV6-5 | TRBD1 | CASSYSGGDGYTF
TRBJ1-4 | TRBV30 | . | CAWSTGGGDEKLFF
TRBJ1-5 | TRBV12-3/TRBV12-4 | . | CASSSTGTPGNQPQHF
TRBJ2-5 | TRBV7-9 | TRBD2 | CASSLSRTSSEGQETQYF
TRBJ2-1 | TRBV4-3 | . | CASSQDLGLVNEQFF
. | TRBV6-5 | . | CASTPQGGPTYEQYF
TRBJ2-1 | TRBV2 | . | CASTEGGVGAAHEQFF
TRBJ1-5 | TRBV6-5 | . | CASPVPRGIGNQPQHF
TRBJ2-7 | TRBV12-3/TRBV12-4 | . | CASRPVTGAYEQYF
TRBJ2-7 | TRBV27 | TRBD1 | CAGSSQGAYEQYF
TRBJ2-4 | TRBV7-9 | . | CASSLVVSEEQYF
TRBJ1-6 | TRBV2 | . | CASSEAGRRSPLHF
TRBJ2-7 | TRBV20-1 | TRBD1 | CSARRPGQKFSYEQYF
TRBJ2-3 | TRBV21-1 | . | CASTLRDSTDTQYF
TRBJ2-1 | TRBV24-1 | . | CATSDFGPGKENEQFF
TRBJ2-5 | TRBV29-1 | . | CSAITPEQETQYF
TRBJ2-7 | TRBV7-8 | TRBD2 | CASSPRRLEAGYEQYF
. | TRBV6-2/TRBV6-3 | TRBD2 | CASRTTAGQTQYF
TRBJ2-1 | TRBV5-1 | TRBD2 | CASSLTGTSGPNEQFF
TRBJ2-3 | TRBV3-1 | . | CASSQLYGGSTDTQYF
TRBJ1-5 | TRBV28 | . | CASTFSGRPQHF
TRBJ2-1 | TRBV7-2 | TRBD2 | CASSMTSVYNEQFF
TRBJ2-5 | TRBV20-1 | . | CSAHLPGETQYF
TRBJ2-7 | TRBV5-1 | . | CASSLEWSSYEQYF
TRBJ2-5 | TRBV14 | . | CASSQNGQFGETQYF
TRBJ2-5 | TRBV5-1 | TRBD2 | CASSFRRLAEQETQYF
TRBJ2-5 | TRBV7-6 | TRBD2 | CASRRDGLAGAGGTQYF
TRBJ2-1 | TRBV15 | . | CATSRDRGANYNEQFF
TRBJ2-7 | TRBV4-3 | . | CASSQESRDANEQYF
TRBJ2-1 | TRBV12-3/TRBV12-4 | . | CASSLIQGRNPFF
TRBJ2-3 | TRBV6-6 | TRBD2 | CASSQPPDGGDTQYF
TRBJ2-5 | TRBV20-1 | TRBD2 | CSAEKLAGGLGETQYF
TRBJ2-1 | TRBV12-3/TRBV12-4 | . | CASGGGSKYNEQFF
TRBJ2-1 | TRBV6-1 | . | CASSSAGFYNEQFF
TRBJ2-1 | TRBV5-1 | . | CASSLASSTYNEQFF
TRBJ1-2 | TRBV20-1 | TRBD1 | CSARDWTGELNGYTF
TRBJ2-5 | TRBV4-1 | TRBD1 | CASSPRDRGETQYF
TRBJ2-1 | TRBV7-3 | . | CASSFGQSSYNEQFF
TRBJ1-2 | TRBV4-3 | TRBD1 | CASSQHTTGTANYGYTF